Listed below are T cell receptor beta chains from one sample, sequenced in a study of T cells after yellow fever vaccination. TCRdb re-analysed the 5' RACE reads in MiXCR, keeping a single row per CDR3 protein. The data show a few hundred thousand distinct CDR3 sequences, with about 4% seen just once and around 23% held by the top ten. The specimen was PBMCs, collected 5 days after the yellow fever booster vaccination. Receptor source: a man between 18 and 35 years old who received the YFV17D yellow fever vaccine. Both conserved end residues are part of each CDR3. D genes are given only for firm matches. A clone size is listed for some rows: how often the clone was seen (once, few, many), or a class if it is expanded.

clone size	D gene	V gene	J gene	CDR3 DNA	CDR3 protein
many	TRBD2	TRBV3-1	TRBJ2-5	TGTGCCAGCAGCCTGTTTGGGCGGGGGGCCGGGGAGACCCAGTACTTC	CASSLFGRGAGETQYF
once	-	TRBV7-6	TRBJ2-6	TGTGCCAGCAGCCCCGAGAGCTCTGGGGCCAACGTCCTGACTTTC	CASSPESSGANVLTF
many	-	TRBV6-2/TRBV6-3	TRBJ1-5	TGTGCCAGCAGTCAAGCCTGGGAACAGTCTCAGCCCCAGCATTTT	CASSQAWEQSQPQHF
many	-	TRBV6-2/TRBV6-3	TRBJ2-6	TGTGCCAGCAGTTTTAGCTCTGGGGCCAACGTCCTGACTTTC	CASSFSSGANVLTF
many	TRBD2	TRBV25-1	TRBJ2-1	TGTGCCAGCAGTGAGAGTTTGGGTGCTGGGCGCGGGGGGTCCAATGAGCAGTTCTTC	CASSESLGAGRGGSNEQFF
many	-	TRBV12-3/TRBV12-4	TRBJ1-1	TGTGCCAGCACTGGACAGTTGAACACTGAAGCTTTCTTT	CASTGQLNTEAFF
-	TRBD2	TRBV7-9	TRBJ2-3	TGTGCCAGCTCAAGGGCCCTAGCGGGGTGGCAGGATACGCAGTATTTT	CASSRALAGWQDTQYF
few	-	TRBV20-1	TRBJ2-1	TGCAGTGCTAAGTACCGGAATGAGCAGTTCTTC	CSAKYRNEQFF
few	-	TRBV6-4	TRBJ2-1	TGTGCCAGCAGTGACTTATCCGCGGGGAATTCTGAGCAGTTCTTC	CASSDLSAGNSEQFF
few	-	TRBV4-1	TRBJ1-6	TGCGCCAGCAGCCAAGGCGTCAGAAGCAATTCACCCCTCCACTTT	CASSQGVRSNSPLHF
-	-	TRBV10-3	TRBJ2-7	TGTGCCATCAGTGGTCGATCCTACGAGCAGTACTTC	CAISGRSYEQYF
-	-	TRBV20-1	TRBJ2-5	TGCAGTGCTCCCCCTAGCGAGACCCAGTACTTC	CSAPPSETQYF
-	-	TRBV5-1	TRBJ2-3	TGCGCCAGCAGCTTCACAGGGTCGAGGTGGTATTTT	CASSFTGSRWYF
many	-	TRBV20-1	TRBJ2-5	TGCAGTGCTCGTCAAGAGACCCAGTACTTC	CSARQETQYF
-	-	TRBV7-2	TRBJ2-3	TGTGCCAGCAGCTCCCCGGCAGGGCCAGATACGCAGTATTTT	CASSSPAGPDTQYF
many	-	TRBV12-3/TRBV12-4	TRBJ1-6	TGTGCCAGCAGTTTAAGGGACACTAATTCACCCCTCCACTTT	CASSLRDTNSPLHF
-	TRBD1	TRBV6-6	TRBJ1-1	TGTGCCAGCAGTCGCGGACAGGGGGCAATTGAAGCTTTCTTT	CASSRGQGAIEAFF
many	-	TRBV5-1	TRBJ2-5	TGCGCCAGCAGCTTTCGGGGGACCCAGTACTTC	CASSFRGTQYF
few	TRBD1	TRBV6-2/TRBV6-3	TRBJ2-3	TGTGCCAGCAGTCCACAAAGGACAGGGAATACGCAGTATTTT	CASSPQRTGNTQYF
many	-	TRBV7-2	TRBJ2-4	TGTGCCAGCAGCTTAGCTAGCGAGCACATTCAGTACTTC	CASSLASEHIQYF
few	-	TRBV6-1	TRBJ1-5	TGTGCCAGCAGTGATCCCAGGGCAGAGAATCAGCCCCAGCATTTT	CASSDPRAENQPQHF
few	-	TRBV11-2	TRBJ1-1	TGTGCCAGCAGCTTAGAACCGTGGGGGATCCCTGAAGCTTTCTTT	CASSLEPWGIPEAFF
-	TRBD2	TRBV12-3/TRBV12-4	TRBJ2-3	TGTGCCAGCACGCCAGCGGGGGGGCATTTAGATACGCAGTATTTT	CASTPAGGHLDTQYF
-	-	TRBV6-6	TRBJ2-7	TGTGCCAGCAGGGGTCGGGTGGAGGCTTACGAGCAGTACTTC	CASRGRVEAYEQYF
many	TRBD1	TRBV5-1	TRBJ1-2	TGTGCCAGCAGTTCGGGACAGGGGAACTATGGCTACACCTTC	CASSSGQGNYGYTF
many	-	TRBV7-3	TRBJ2-7	TGTGCCAGCAGCTTGTACGCTAGGCCCTACGAGCAGTACTTC	CASSLYARPYEQYF
-	-	TRBV3-1	TRBJ2-2	TGTGCCAGCAGCCAAGTGAGTCTAGCGAGCACCGGGGAGCTGTTTTTT	CASSQVSLASTGELFF
many	TRBD1	TRBV4-3	TRBJ2-1	TGCGCCAGCAGCCAAGATCGGGGGACAGGGGACCATGAGCAGTTCTTC	CASSQDRGTGDHEQFF
many	TRBD1	TRBV5-1	TRBJ2-5	TGCGCCAGCAGCTCCGGACAGGGGGCAGAGACCCAGTACTTC	CASSSGQGAETQYF
-	-	TRBV12-3/TRBV12-4	TRBJ2-6	TGTGCCAGCAGTTTGTATTCAGGAGGGGGGGCCAACGTCCTGACTTTC	CASSLYSGGGANVLTF
few	TRBD2	TRBV28	TRBJ2-3	TGTGCCAGTTTAACGGGACTAGTTGCAGATACGCAGTATTTT	CASLTGLVADTQYF
few	-	TRBV9	TRBJ1-6	TGTGCCAGCAGCGACCTTGAGGGGACCCTCCACTTT	CASSDLEGTLHF